The source of this TCR beta chain is a study of cytomegalovirus exposure and HLA in healthy donors. Researchers ran the PCR with 60 Vbeta and 13 Jbeta primers. Only in-frame clones appear in the TCRdb table, and some are missing; sequencing was by immunoSEQ multiplex PCR. This repertoire shows under 200,000 clones, roughly 88% found once; its top ten account for about a tenth. Germline-derived CDR1 and CDR2 are SGHVS and FNYEAQ. Trimming shortened V by 0 bases and J by 7 bases, and 7 bases separated the two germline ends. The CDR3 totals 13 residues. The sample taken for sequencing was PBMCs. This chain links TRBV7-6 with TRBJ1-3; D not resolved. The sequence derives from a man aged 18 to 29 in good health and CMV-seropositive. The DNA of the CDR3 is TGTGCCAGCAGCTTAGCGCAGTTGAACACCATATATTTT. Protein product: CASSLAQLNTIYF.